The rows below give T cell receptor beta chains drawn from one sample of a study of blood T cell repertoires in COVID-19. Only in-frame clones appear in the TCRdb table, and some are missing; sequencing was by immunoSEQ multiplex PCR. The sample yields over 150,000 clones, around 80% seen once. The sample consisted of PBMCs or T cells enriched from blood (not recorded which). These receptors were obtained from a woman aged 60-70 years who had recovered from COVID-19. Both conserved end residues are part of each CDR3. Each record gives: CDR3 DNA, CDR3 protein, V gene, D gene, clone size, J gene. The D gene is left open where the match is weak. Clone size is given for some rows only: seen once, a few or many times, or a class if the clone is expanded.

CDR3 DNA: TGTGCCAGCTCACCGTCGCAGGGGACCAACTATGGCTACACCTTC
CDR3 protein: CASSPSQGTNYGYTF
V gene: TRBV18
D gene: .
clone size: .
J gene: TRBJ1-2

CDR3 DNA: TGCAGTGCTAGTGGTGCGGGGCCCCACGAGCAGTACTTC
CDR3 protein: CSASGAGPHEQYF
V gene: TRBV20-1
D gene: .
clone size: .
J gene: TRBJ2-7

CDR3 DNA: TGTGCCAGCACCCTTCCGGGACAGGGTATACCCCAGCATTTT
CDR3 protein: CASTLPGQGIPQHF
V gene: TRBV6-5
D gene: TRBD1
clone size: .
J gene: TRBJ1-5

CDR3 DNA: TGTGCCAGCAGCGAGCAGCGGGGGTTGCCCATCCATGAGCAGTTCTTC
CDR3 protein: CASSEQRGLPIHEQFF
V gene: TRBV9
D gene: TRBD2
clone size: .
J gene: TRBJ2-1

CDR3 DNA: TGTGCCAGCAGCTTATGGGCGAACACTGAAGCTTTCTTT
CDR3 protein: CASSLWANTEAFF
V gene: TRBV7-2
D gene: .
clone size: .
J gene: TRBJ1-1

CDR3 DNA: TGTGCCAGCAGCGTAGCGGGATCAAGCGGGGGGGCCCGGGATACGCAGTATTTT
CDR3 protein: CASSVAGSSGGARDTQYF
V gene: TRBV9
D gene: TRBD2
clone size: .
J gene: TRBJ2-3

CDR3 DNA: TGTGCCAGCAGCCAAGATGGCACCTCTGGAAACACCATATATTTT
CDR3 protein: CASSQDGTSGNTIYF
V gene: TRBV11-2
D gene: .
clone size: few
J gene: TRBJ1-3

CDR3 DNA: TGTGCCAGCAGCTTAAAGAGGACAGGGGTTGTAAGTGAGCAGTTCTTC
CDR3 protein: CASSLKRTGVVSEQFF
V gene: TRBV11-2
D gene: TRBD1
clone size: .
J gene: TRBJ2-1

CDR3 DNA: TGTGCCAGCAGCTTAGGAAGACTAGCGGGAGGTAACAATGAGCAGTTCTTC
CDR3 protein: CASSLGRLAGGNNEQFF
V gene: TRBV7-8
D gene: TRBD2
clone size: few
J gene: TRBJ2-1

CDR3 DNA: TGTGCCAGCAGTTTAGGCAGGGGCGGCACTGAAGCTTTCTTT
CDR3 protein: CASSLGRGGTEAFF
V gene: TRBV27
D gene: .
clone size: .
J gene: TRBJ1-1

CDR3 DNA: TGTGCCAGCAGCTCGCTGGGACAGGGTCTTTCACCCCTCCACTTT
CDR3 protein: CASSSLGQGLSPLHF
V gene: TRBV5-8
D gene: TRBD1
clone size: once
J gene: TRBJ1-6

CDR3 DNA: TGTGCCAGCAGCCTTACTGGAGGAGCTGAAGCTTTCTTT
CDR3 protein: CASSLTGGAEAFF
V gene: TRBV5-6
D gene: .
clone size: .
J gene: TRBJ1-1

CDR3 DNA: TGTGCCAGCAGTTACAGCAGGGGCTCTGGGGCCAACGTCCTGACTTTC
CDR3 protein: CASSYSRGSGANVLTF
V gene: TRBV5-5
D gene: .
clone size: .
J gene: TRBJ2-6

CDR3 DNA: TGTGCCAGCCATCTCGGGGGCTCCTACGAGCAGTACTTC
CDR3 protein: CASHLGGSYEQYF
V gene: TRBV14
D gene: .
clone size: .
J gene: TRBJ2-7

CDR3 DNA: TGTGCCAGCAGCCGGGACAGGGCTGGAGGGCAGCCCCAGCATTTT
CDR3 protein: CASSRDRAGGQPQHF
V gene: TRBV6-5
D gene: TRBD1
clone size: .
J gene: TRBJ1-5

CDR3 DNA: TGTGCCAGCAGTGAAGACGGCTCTCCGGGGGCTAATGAAAAACTGTTTTTT
CDR3 protein: CASSEDGSPGANEKLFF
V gene: TRBV25-1
D gene: .
clone size: .
J gene: TRBJ1-4

CDR3 DNA: TGCGCCAGCAGCCCGCGACAGGGCAGAGACATTCAGTACTTC
CDR3 protein: CASSPRQGRDIQYF
V gene: TRBV5-1
D gene: TRBD1
clone size: .
J gene: TRBJ2-4

CDR3 DNA: TGTGCCTGGACAGGGCAGTGGAGCAATCAGCCCCAGCATTTT
CDR3 protein: CAWTGQWSNQPQHF
V gene: TRBV30
D gene: .
clone size: .
J gene: TRBJ1-5

CDR3 DNA: TGCGCCAGCAGTGACTCCAACACTGAAGCTTTCTTT
CDR3 protein: CASSDSNTEAFF
V gene: TRBV10-1
D gene: .
clone size: .
J gene: TRBJ1-1

CDR3 DNA: TGTGCCAGCAGTCCCGGGACTAGCCCAGATACGCAGTATTTT
CDR3 protein: CASSPGTSPDTQYF
V gene: TRBV6-5
D gene: TRBD2
clone size: .
J gene: TRBJ2-3

CDR3 DNA: TGTGCCAGCAGCCCACAAGCCCCCGGGATAGAAGAGACCCAGTACTTC
CDR3 protein: CASSPQAPGIEETQYF
V gene: TRBV21-1
D gene: .
clone size: .
J gene: TRBJ2-5

CDR3 DNA: TGTGCCAGCAGTCTCCGACAGTACGATCAGCCCCAGCATTTT
CDR3 protein: CASSLRQYDQPQHF
V gene: TRBV27
D gene: .
clone size: .
J gene: TRBJ1-5